This T cell receptor beta chain was documented in a study of response to subunit inactivated influenza vaccine. TCRdb fed the RT-PCR reads into MiXCR, producing one record per CDR3 protein. The sample lists some 180,000 distinct CDR3 sequences, around a tenth occurring once. The CDR3 has 14 residues. Germline V gives CDR1 SGHRS, CDR2 YFSETQ. V shed 5 bases, J shed 6 bases, and the junction held 9 bases outside the gene matches. This clonotype showed up just a few times. The V call is TRBV5-1, the J call TRBJ1-2; 8 bases map to TRBD1. The source was non-naive T cells sorted from PBMCs, collected on the day of vaccination. The sequence derives from a man aged 50 to 60 who received an inactivated influenza vaccine. Written as DNA, the CDR3 is TGCGCCAGCAGTATCCCCGGACAGGGACATGGCTACACCTTC. The encoded protein is CASSIPGQGHGYTF.